The rows below give T cell receptor beta chains drawn from one sample of a study of long-term antiretroviral therapy in people with HIV. The repertoire was sequenced with immunoSEQ multiplex PCR; TCRdb's copy has only in-frame clones and lacks some. The sample includes about 21,000 clones, roughly 84% of them seen just once. The starting material was unsorted PBMCs, obtained 1.9 years after starting antiretroviral therapy. All receptors derive from a woman between 45 and 65 years old with HIV. Each CDR3 is given with its conserved first and last residue. Each record gives: CDR3 protein, CDR3 DNA, clone size, V gene, D gene, J gene. D genes are given only for firm matches. Only some rows state a clone size, as once, few, many or a class for expanded clones.

cdr3_aa: CASSLLGPGLADQQYF
cdr3_nt: TGTGCCAGCAGCTTACTGGGTCCGGGACTAGCGGACCAGCAGTACTTC
clone_size: .
v_call: TRBV7-2
d_call: TRBD2
j_call: TRBJ2-7

cdr3_aa: CASSLAISTGGTEAFF
cdr3_nt: TGTGCCAGCAGCTTAGCGATCTCGACAGGGGGCACTGAAGCTTTCTTT
clone_size: .
v_call: TRBV7-2
d_call: TRBD1
j_call: TRBJ1-1

cdr3_aa: CASSADIQETQYF
cdr3_nt: TGTGCCAGCAGTGCAGACATTCAAGAGACCCAGTACTTC
clone_size: .
v_call: TRBV2
d_call: .
j_call: TRBJ2-5

cdr3_aa: CASSYSRVKGDGYTF
cdr3_nt: TGTGCCAGCAGTTACTCCAGGGTAAAAGGGGATGGCTACACCTTC
clone_size: .
v_call: TRBV6-5
d_call: .
j_call: TRBJ1-2

cdr3_aa: CASSSGTEAFF
cdr3_nt: TGTGCCAGCAGCAGCGGCACTGAAGCTTTCTTT
clone_size: .
v_call: TRBV27
d_call: .
j_call: TRBJ1-1

cdr3_aa: CASSIGRSEAFF
cdr3_nt: TGTGCCAGTAGTATCGGCAGGTCTGAAGCTTTCTTT
clone_size: .
v_call: TRBV19
d_call: .
j_call: TRBJ1-1

cdr3_aa: CASRRTETNEQFF
cdr3_nt: TGTGCCAGCAGAAGGACGGAGACGAATGAGCAGTTCTTC
clone_size: .
v_call: TRBV13
d_call: .
j_call: TRBJ2-1

cdr3_aa: CASSPWAQQGASTDTQYF
cdr3_nt: TGCGCCAGCAGCCCTTGGGCCCAACAGGGGGCCAGTACAGATACGCAGTATTTT
clone_size: .
v_call: TRBV5-1
d_call: TRBD1
j_call: TRBJ2-3

cdr3_aa: CASSPSRTGGTEAFF
cdr3_nt: TGTGCCAGCTCACCATCTCGGACAGGGGGTACTGAAGCTTTCTTT
clone_size: .
v_call: TRBV18
d_call: TRBD1
j_call: TRBJ1-1

cdr3_aa: CASSLDGNQPQHF
cdr3_nt: TGCGCCAGCAGCTTGGACGGGAATCAGCCCCAGCATTTT
clone_size: .
v_call: TRBV5-1
d_call: .
j_call: TRBJ1-5

cdr3_aa: CASSTRGTGANVLTF
cdr3_nt: TGTGCCAGCAGTACCCGGGGTACTGGGGCCAACGTCCTGACTTTC
clone_size: .
v_call: TRBV6-5
d_call: .
j_call: TRBJ2-6

cdr3_aa: CASSLAEADTQYF
cdr3_nt: TGTGCCAGCAGCTTAGCGGAGGCGGATACGCAGTATTTT
clone_size: .
v_call: TRBV11-1
d_call: .
j_call: TRBJ2-3

cdr3_aa: CASSSAFGDTGELFF
cdr3_nt: TGTGCCAGCAGTTCCGCCTTCGGGGACACCGGGGAGCTGTTTTTT
clone_size: .
v_call: TRBV6-5
d_call: .
j_call: TRBJ2-2

cdr3_aa: CATSREGGYTGELFF
cdr3_nt: TGTGCCACCAGCAGAGAAGGTGGTTACACCGGGGAGCTGTTTTTT
clone_size: .
v_call: TRBV15
d_call: .
j_call: TRBJ2-2

cdr3_aa: CASGLAGGYEQYF
cdr3_nt: TGTGCCTCAGGACTAGCGGGGGGCTACGAGCAGTACTTC
clone_size: .
v_call: TRBV10-3
d_call: TRBD2
j_call: TRBJ2-7

cdr3_aa: CASSEERRLYGYTF
cdr3_nt: TGTGCCAGCAGCGAGGAGCGCCGTCTCTATGGCTACACCTTC
clone_size: .
v_call: TRBV5-6
d_call: .
j_call: TRBJ1-2

cdr3_aa: CAIGLRENTEAFF
cdr3_nt: TGTGCCATCGGGTTGAGAGAGAACACTGAAGCTTTCTTT
clone_size: once
v_call: TRBV15
d_call: .
j_call: TRBJ1-1

cdr3_aa: CASSPQMSGYTF
cdr3_nt: TGTGCCAGCAGTCCCCAGATGTCAGGCTACACCTTC
clone_size: .
v_call: TRBV28
d_call: .
j_call: TRBJ1-2

cdr3_aa: CASSFVTGELFF
cdr3_nt: TGTGCCAGCAGCTTCGTCACCGGGGAGCTGTTTTTT
clone_size: once
v_call: TRBV11-2
d_call: .
j_call: TRBJ2-2

cdr3_aa: CASTNRDRGPREAFF
cdr3_nt: TGTGCCAGTACCAACCGGGACAGGGGGCCCCGAGAAGCTTTCTTT
clone_size: .
v_call: TRBV19
d_call: TRBD1
j_call: TRBJ1-1

cdr3_aa: CASSPNRVGTNTEAFF
cdr3_nt: TGTGCCAGCTCACCTAACAGGGTAGGGACGAACACTGAAGCTTTCTTT
clone_size: .
v_call: TRBV18
d_call: .
j_call: TRBJ1-1

cdr3_aa: CASSGGQGLGEKLFF
cdr3_nt: TGTGCCAGCAGCGGTGGACAGGGGTTAGGGGAAAAACTGTTTTTT
clone_size: .
v_call: TRBV5-5
d_call: TRBD1
j_call: TRBJ1-4

cdr3_aa: CASRPPRTPGDHNEQFF
cdr3_nt: TGTGCCAGCAGACCGCCCCGGACCCCCGGCGATCACAATGAGCAGTTCTTC
clone_size: .
v_call: TRBV9
d_call: .
j_call: TRBJ2-1

cdr3_aa: CATSPGQGSYEQYF
cdr3_nt: TGTGCCACCTCACCGGGACAGGGCTCCTACGAGCAGTACTTC
clone_size: .
v_call: TRBV7-9
d_call: TRBD1
j_call: TRBJ2-7

cdr3_aa: CASSYSRAYNEQFF
cdr3_nt: TGTGCCAGCAGTTACTCGAGGGCCTACAATGAGCAGTTCTTC
clone_size: .
v_call: TRBV6-6
d_call: .
j_call: TRBJ2-1

cdr3_aa: CASSPRQERYGYTF
cdr3_nt: TGTGCCAGCAGCCCGAGACAGGAACGCTATGGCTACACCTTC
clone_size: .
v_call: TRBV11-1
d_call: .
j_call: TRBJ1-2

cdr3_aa: CASSLTGGRQQFF
cdr3_nt: TGTGCCAGCAGCTTAACAGGGGGTAGGCAGCAGTTCTTC
clone_size: .
v_call: TRBV7-3
d_call: .
j_call: TRBJ2-1

cdr3_aa: CASSYFGANGEAFF
cdr3_nt: TGCGCCAGCAGCTATTTCGGGGCGAACGGTGAAGCTTTCTTT
clone_size: .
v_call: TRBV4-1
d_call: .
j_call: TRBJ1-1

cdr3_aa: CAWNPGQADTDTQYF
cdr3_nt: TGTGCCTGGAACCCCGGACAGGCCGACACAGATACGCAGTATTTT
clone_size: .
v_call: TRBV30
d_call: TRBD1
j_call: TRBJ2-3

cdr3_aa: CASATGGWETQYF
cdr3_nt: TGTGCCAGCGCCACAGGGGGCTGGGAGACCCAGTACTTC
clone_size: .
v_call: TRBV27
d_call: TRBD1
j_call: TRBJ2-5

cdr3_aa: CASSLNRGSEAFF
cdr3_nt: TGTGCCAGCAGCTTAAATCGGGGGAGTGAAGCTTTCTTT
clone_size: .
v_call: TRBV7-3
d_call: .
j_call: TRBJ1-1

cdr3_aa: CASSLIGDEQYF
cdr3_nt: TGCGCCAGCAGCTTGATCGGGGACGAGCAGTACTTC
clone_size: .
v_call: TRBV5-1
d_call: .
j_call: TRBJ2-7

cdr3_aa: CASRGRGQETQYF
cdr3_nt: TGTGCCAGTCGTGGCCGGGGGCAAGAGACCCAGTACTTC
clone_size: once
v_call: TRBV19
d_call: .
j_call: TRBJ2-5

cdr3_aa: CASSIARLREKLFF
cdr3_nt: TGTGCCAGTAGTATAGCCCGGCTACGGGAAAAACTGTTTTTT
clone_size: .
v_call: TRBV19
d_call: .
j_call: TRBJ1-4

cdr3_aa: CASSLDRLEQFF
cdr3_nt: TGTGCCAGCAGCTTGGACAGATTAGAGCAGTTCTTC
clone_size: .
v_call: TRBV5-6
d_call: .
j_call: TRBJ2-1

cdr3_aa: CASTVDGQVFDIQYF
cdr3_nt: TGTGCCAGCACCGTAGACGGACAGGTATTCGACATTCAGTACTTC
clone_size: .
v_call: TRBV2
d_call: TRBD1
j_call: TRBJ2-4

cdr3_aa: CASSPPGGQVGAFF
cdr3_nt: TGTGCCAGCTCACCACCAGGGGGCCAAGTGGGAGCTTTCTTT
clone_size: .
v_call: TRBV18
d_call: TRBD1
j_call: TRBJ1-1

cdr3_aa: CATSRDRFSGNTIYF
cdr3_nt: TGTGCCACCAGCAGAGATAGGTTCTCTGGAAACACCATATATTTT
clone_size: .
v_call: TRBV15
d_call: .
j_call: TRBJ1-3

cdr3_aa: CASSPQGGETQYF
cdr3_nt: TGTGCCAGCAGCCCACAGGGAGGAGAGACCCAGTACTTC
clone_size: .
v_call: TRBV7-3
d_call: .
j_call: TRBJ2-5

cdr3_aa: CASRSYRGGGYTF
cdr3_nt: TGTGCCAGCAGATCATACAGGGGTGGTGGCTACACCTTC
clone_size: .
v_call: TRBV11-1
d_call: TRBD1
j_call: TRBJ1-2

cdr3_aa: CASSLVRDSYEQYF
cdr3_nt: TGTGCCAGCAGCTTGGTAAGGGACTCCTACGAGCAGTACTTC
clone_size: .
v_call: TRBV5-4
d_call: .
j_call: TRBJ2-7

cdr3_aa: CASSLTPGFDTEAFF
cdr3_nt: TGTGCCAGCAGCTTAACGCCTGGGTTTGACACTGAAGCTTTCTTT
clone_size: .
v_call: TRBV7-3
d_call: .
j_call: TRBJ1-1

cdr3_aa: CAWSVRGDRGFYEQYF
cdr3_nt: TGTGCCTGGAGTGTACGGGGGGACAGGGGGTTCTACGAGCAGTACTTC
clone_size: .
v_call: TRBV30
d_call: TRBD1
j_call: TRBJ2-7

cdr3_aa: CATSRGGQGNYEQYF
cdr3_nt: TGTGCCACCAGCAGGGGCGGACAGGGGAACTACGAGCAGTACTTC
clone_size: .
v_call: TRBV15
d_call: TRBD1
j_call: TRBJ2-7

cdr3_aa: CAILSGTGNNEQYF
cdr3_nt: TGTGCCATCCTTTCCGGGACAGGGAACAACGAGCAGTACTTC
clone_size: .
v_call: TRBV28
d_call: TRBD1
j_call: TRBJ2-7

cdr3_aa: CASSQDTSKETQYF
cdr3_nt: TGCGCCAGCAGCCAAGATACTAGCAAAGAGACCCAGTACTTC
clone_size: .
v_call: TRBV4-3
d_call: .
j_call: TRBJ2-5

cdr3_aa: CASSLFGTGQETQYF
cdr3_nt: TGTGCCAGCAGCTTATTTGGGACAGGGCAAGAGACCCAGTACTTC
clone_size: .
v_call: TRBV7-3
d_call: TRBD1
j_call: TRBJ2-5

cdr3_aa: CASSYKTGNTEAFF
cdr3_nt: TGTGCCAGCAGTTACAAGACAGGGAACACTGAAGCTTTCTTT
clone_size: .
v_call: TRBV6-5
d_call: .
j_call: TRBJ1-1

cdr3_aa: CASSHTSGANVLTF
cdr3_nt: TGCGCCAGCAGCCACACCTCTGGGGCCAACGTCCTGACTTTC
clone_size: .
v_call: TRBV4-3
d_call: .
j_call: TRBJ2-6

cdr3_aa: CASSFGTGVNIQYF
cdr3_nt: TGTGCCAGCAGCTTCGGGACAGGAGTAAACATTCAGTACTTC
clone_size: .
v_call: TRBV7-2
d_call: TRBD1
j_call: TRBJ2-4

cdr3_aa: CASSLGGLNTGELFF
cdr3_nt: TGTGCCAGCAGTTTAGGGGGGCTGAACACCGGGGAGCTGTTTTTT
clone_size: .
v_call: TRBV28
d_call: .
j_call: TRBJ2-2

cdr3_aa: CASSPVDWGGTQYF
cdr3_nt: TGTGCCAGCAGTCCAGTAGACTGGGGGGGGACCCAGTACTTC
clone_size: .
v_call: TRBV28
d_call: TRBD2
j_call: TRBJ2-5